The subject of this entry is one T cell receptor beta chain. This sample was included in a study of identical twins. MiXCR, applied by TCRdb to the 5' RACE reads, yields one record per CDR3 protein. The sample shows roughly 750,000 distinct CDR3 sequences, less than 25% of them seen only once. The CDR3 covers 15 residues. The V gene end was trimmed by 2 bases and the J gene end by 4 bases; junction bases not matched to a gene: 5. Germline loops: CDR1 WSHSY, CDR2 SAAADI. The sample was also reused in another study, on T cells expressing NK-cell markers.

This TCR was recovered from a woman aged 18-29 years in good health. The specimen was PBMCs. The V call is TRBV10-2, the J call TRBJ2-1; 7 bases agree with TRBD2. CDR3 nucleotide sequence: TGCGCCAGCAGTGAGGTGGCTAGCGGTTACAATGAGCAGTTCTTC. This codes for CASSEVASGYNEQFF.